The 27 T cell receptor beta chains presented below share a single source sample, sequenced in a study of blood T cell repertoires in COVID-19 (TCRdb year 2020). The library was prepared using the immunoSEQ multiplex PCR assay. TCRdb obtained this table from immuneACCESS and retained in-frame rearrangements with V and J assigned. These tables miss some clones; where compared with another copy, unresolved V genes account for less than half of the shortfall, and the remainder is unexplained. The sample has around 380,000 clones on record, approximately 89% of them singletons. The top ten hold 1.3% of the sample. Specimen: PBMCs or T cells enriched from blood (not recorded which). These TCRs come from a man aged 30 to 39 who had recovered from COVID-19.

The chain is built from TRBV4-1 and TRBJ1-2; D is undetermined. Looked up from germline, CDR1 is MGHRA and CDR2 is YSYEKL. V was cut by 4 bases and J by 4 bases, with 16 bases left in between. The CDR3 totals 15 residues. The CDR3 nucleotides are TGCGCCAGCAGCCTCTCGAGGGAGGCAGGCTATGGCTACACCTTC. Protein sequence: CASSLSREAGYGYTF.

This clone was counted once. One junction end disagrees with the germline gene, perhaps due to a read error. V and J are TRBV5-4 and TRBJ2-7; 13 bases agree with TRBD2. Germline CDR1 reads SGHNT; CDR2 reads YYREEE (reference sequence). The CDR3 length is 15 residues. The CDR3 nucleotides read TGTGCCAGCAGCTTGTACGCGACTAGCGGGGGGAGCCCAAACTTC. Translated: CASSLYATSGGSPNF.

CDR3 sequence reads: CASSLGPGALDTGELFF. CDR3 nucleotide sequence: TGTGCCAGCAGTTTAGGCCCAGGGGCCCTGGACACCGGGGAGCTGTTTTTT. The chain links TRBV27 to TRBJ2-2, with a weak D call TRBD1 (6 bases). Per the germline V gene, CDR1 is MNHEY and CDR2 is SMNVEV (reference sequence). Trimming took 2 bases from V and 3 from J, leaving 16 bases between them. The CDR3 is 17 residues long.

The V and J genes are TRBV11-2 and TRBJ2-3, with 15 bases matching TRBD2. Trimming at V came to 5 bases and at J to 5 bases, leaving 5 bases not matched to a gene. CDR3 length: 16 amino acids. From germline, CDR1 is SGHAT and CDR2 FQNNGV. In DNA form, the CDR3 reads TGTGCCAGCAGCCGGACTAGCGGGGGGGTTCTAGATACGCAGTATTTT. Its translation is CASSRTSGGVLDTQYF.

The chain links TRBV10-1 to TRBJ1-1; D possibly corresponds to TRBD1 (5 bases). The CDR3 is made up of 13 amino acids. Per the germline V gene, CDR1 is WNHNN and CDR2 is SYGVQD (reference sequence). The V end lost 5 bases, the J end lost 4 bases, and 11 bases lay between the germline ends. The CDR3 loop reads CASSQGLSTEAFF. The CDR3 nucleotides read TGCGCCAGCAGTCAGGGTTTGAGCACTGAAGCTTTCTTT.

The chain combines TRBV6-5 with TRBJ2-4; possibly TRBD2 for D (6 bases). There are 13 residues in the CDR3. V was trimmed by 5 bases and J by 4 bases, leaving 9 bases between them. CDR1 is MNHEY, CDR2 SVGAGI, per germline. In nucleotides, the CDR3 is TGTGCCAGCAGTCCGGGGGAAAAAAACATTCAGTACTTC. Amino acids: CASSPGEKNIQYF.

This chain uses TRBV7-2 with TRBJ1-4; 7 bases match TRBD1. The germline gives CDR1 SGHTA, CDR2 FQGNSA. The CDR3 contains 17 residues. With V trimmed by 5 bases and J by 0 bases, 9 bases remained unmatched. The CDR3 loop is CASSPRTGQATNEKLFF. CDR3 sequence (DNA): TGTGCCAGCAGCCCTCGGACAGGTCAAGCAACTAATGAAAAACTGTTTTTT. Together with reference TRBV7-2 and TRBJ1-4, the CDR3 gives the full variable domain: GAGVSQSPSNKVTEKGKDVELRCDPISGHTALYWYRQSLGQGLEFLIYFQGNSAPDKSGLPSDRFSAERTGGSVSTLTIQRTQQEDSAVYLCASSPRTGQATNEKLFFGSGTQLSVL.

The rearrangement uses TRBV19 and TRBJ1-2; TRBD1 matches at 9 bases. Germline loops: CDR1 LNHDA, CDR2 SQIVND (reference sequence). The V and J ends lost 8 bases and 4 bases, in that order; junction bases with no gene match: 8. CDR3 size: 14 residues. CDR3 bases: TGTGCCAGTCGCCAGGGACAGGGTTTCTATGGCTACACCTTC. Translating it yields CASRQGQGFYGYTF.

The chain carries TRBV9 and TRBJ2-2, with 11 nucleotides matching TRBD2. The CDR3 loop spans 19 amino acids. Germline V lookup: CDR1 SGDLS, CDR2 YYNGEE. Trimming at V came to 4 bases and at J to 1 base, leaving 12 bases not matched to a gene. The CDR3 nucleotides are TGTGCCAGCAGCCCAGTTGGTAGCGGGGGGGCCGAGAACACCGGGGAGCTGTTTTTT. Translation: CASSPVGSGGAENTGELFF.

This clone appeared once. The chain has TRBV5-4 and TRBJ2-5; 12 bases fit TRBD2. J lost 4 bases, V lost 4 bases, and 8 bases had no gene match. This CDR3 comprises 16 residues. Germline CDR1 is SGHNT and CDR2 is YYREEE (reference sequence). The CDR3 is CASSPSLAGGVETQYF. The CDR3 DNA sequence: TGTGCCAGCAGCCCGTCGCTAGCGGGGGGGGTAGAGACCCAGTACTTC.

The gene calls are TRBV5-6 and TRBJ2-7; possible D gene TRBD2, 6 bases. V was cut by 3 bases and J by 5 bases, with 12 bases left in between. The CDR3 is 13 residues long. Germline-derived CDR1 and CDR2 are SGHDT and YYEEEE. The CDR3 here is CASSWDSGNEQYF. CDR3 nucleotides: TGTGCCAGCAGCTGGGACTCCGGCAACGAGCAGTACTTC. Full variable domain (outside the CDR3, taken from reference TRBV5-6 and TRBJ2-7): DAGVTQSPTHLIKTRGQQVTLRCSPKSGHDTVSWYQQALGQGPQFIFQYYEEEERQRGNFPDRFSGHQFPNYSSELNVNALLLGDSALYLCASSWDSGNEQYFGPGTRLTVT.

This clone was detected only once. J is TRBJ2-7 and V is TRBV3-1 (or the pseudogene TRBV3-2); D is possibly TRBD2 (6 bases). Trimming shortened V by 7 bases and J by 7 bases, and 20 bases separated the two germline ends. The germline gives CDR1 LGHDT, CDR2 YNNKEL (reference sequence). The CDR3 length is 14 residues. The CDR3 nucleotides read TGTGCCAGCACCTTGAGCGGGCGGTTTCGGGAGCAGTACTTC. The encoded protein is CASTLSGRFREQYF.

The chain links TRBV10-2 to TRBJ2-5, with D perhaps TRBD2 (7 bases). The V and J ends lost 1 base and 4 bases respectively, with 10 bases between them. The CDR3 contains 14 residues. Germline CDR1 WSHSY, CDR2 SAAADI. In nucleotides, the CDR3 is TGCGCCAGCAGTGAGTTGGGGGGGGCAGAGACCCAGTACTTC. The encoded protein is CASSELGGAETQYF.

CDR3: CASRTRGFNQPQHF. The CDR3 DNA reads TGTGCCAGCAGGACGAGAGGATTCAATCAGCCCCAGCATTTT. The V and J genes are TRBV14 and TRBJ1-5; D call uncertain. Germline assignment: CDR1 SGHDN and CDR2 FVKESK. With 6 bases removed from V and 3 bases from J, the gap between germline ends came to 12 bases. This CDR3 contains 14 residues.

The rearrangement joins TRBV7-9 to TRBJ1-4; D might be TRBD1 (6 bases). The germline V gene encodes CDR1 SEHNR and CDR2 FQNEAQ (reference sequence). V lost 5 bases to trimming and J lost 0 bases, with 13 bases between them. There are 16 residues in the CDR3. CDR3 in amino acids: CASSHTSGATNEKLFF. The CDR3 DNA follows: TGTGCCAGCAGCCACACTTCAGGGGCAACTAATGAAAAACTGTTTTTT.

The chain employs TRBV5-6 and TRBJ1-5; D ambiguous. The V gene lost 0 bases and the J gene lost 2 bases, with 9 bases spanning the gap. This CDR3 has 15 residues. Germline CDR1 reads SGHDT; CDR2 reads YYEEEE. CDR3 coding DNA: TGTGCCAGCAGCTTGGCGGGGTACGGCAATCAGCCCCAGCATTTT. Encoded protein: CASSLAGYGNQPQHF.

The chain links TRBV4-1 to TRBJ2-1, with TRBD1 as a possible D gene (6 bases). This CDR3 contains 13 residues. Trimming stripped 2 bases from V and 8 bases from J, with 10 bases between. Germline CDR1 and CDR2: MGHRA and YSYEKL. CDR3 sequence (DNA): TGCGCCAGCAGCCAATACCAGGGGTATGAGCAGTTCTTC. Protein product: CASSQYQGYEQFF.

V is TRBV3-1 (or the pseudogene TRBV3-2) and J is TRBJ1-2; D is uncertain. The CDR3 is 15 amino acids. Trimming took off 8 bases at V and 0 bases at J, with 16 bases between the two ends. Per the germline V gene, CDR1 is LGHDT and CDR2 is YNNKEL (reference sequence). The CDR3 DNA reads as TGTGCCAGCTCCCCGACCGGGGTGACTAACTATGGCTACACCTTC. As protein: CASSPTGVTNYGYTF.

The rearrangement uses TRBV6-2 or TRBV6-3 and TRBJ1-4; 8 nucleotides line up with TRBD1. Germline V gene data show CDR1 as MNHEY and CDR2 as SVGEGT. V lost 2 bases to trimming and J lost 8 bases; unmatched junction nucleotides: 7. This CDR3 has 15 residues. The CDR3 nucleotides are TGTGCCAGCAGTTACCGGACAGGGTTAGGGGAAAAACTGTTTTTT. It encodes CASSYRTGLGEKLFF.

V gene TRBV7-9 combines with J gene TRBJ2-7, with 9 bases matching TRBD1. From germline, CDR1 is SEHNR and CDR2 FQNEAQ (reference sequence). V was pared by 5 bases and J by 1 base, with 9 bases of the junction left unmatched. This CDR3 has 16 residues. The CDR3 region has the DNA TGTGCCAGCAGCCCGGACCGGGACAGGGAATCCTACGAGCAGTACTTC. The encoded protein is CASSPDRDRESYEQYF. The entire variable domain, with the rest obtained from reference TRBV7-9 and TRBJ2-7, is as follows: DTGVSQNPRHKITKRGQNVTFRCDPISEHNRLYWYRQTLGQGPEFLTYFQNEAQLEKSRLLSDRFSAERPKGSFSTLEIQRTEQGDSAMYLCASSPDRDRESYEQYFGPGTRLTVT.

The CDR3 spells CASSQEGDSAAFF. Here the CDR3 DNA reads TGCGCCAGCAGCCAAGAAGGCGACAGTGCAGCTTTCTTT. V usage is TRBV4-1 and J usage is TRBJ1-1, with D perhaps TRBD1 (5 bases). This CDR3 is built from 13 residues. The germline gives CDR1 MGHRA, CDR2 YSYEKL. Trimming shortened V by 0 bases and J by 10 bases, and 12 bases separated the two germline ends.

This chain links TRBV7-9 with TRBJ1-2; D ambiguous. The CDR3 is 13 amino acids. Germline-derived CDR1 and CDR2 are SEHNR and FQNEAQ (reference sequence). The V and J ends lost 4 bases and 6 bases respectively, with 12 bases between them. The CDR3, as DNA: TGTGCCAGCAGCTCGCCGGGGAAGGATGGCTACACCTTC. It is translated as CASSSPGKDGYTF.

This sequence joins TRBV25-1 and TRBJ2-7, with no clear D. The CDR3 extends over 11 amino acids. Germline-derived CDR1 and CDR2 are MGHDK and SYGVNS. V lost 5 bases to trimming and J lost 6 bases, with 8 bases between them. This CDR3 is CASSPLAEQYF. The DNA for the CDR3 is TGTGCCAGCAGTCCCCTGGCCGAGCAGTACTTC.

The chain carries TRBV3-1 (or the pseudogene TRBV3-2) and TRBJ2-5; D is possibly TRBD2 (6 bases). Germline V lookup: CDR1 LGHDT, CDR2 YNNKEL (reference sequence). CDR3 length: 16 amino acids. Trimming left V 0 bases short and J 5 bases short, with 16 bases between. CDR3: CASSQDRGHRGETQYF. The CDR3 DNA is TGTGCCAGCAGCCAAGATCGAGGCCACCGGGGGGAGACCCAGTACTTC.

The chain has TRBV3-1 (or the pseudogene TRBV3-2) and TRBJ1-3; D remains ambiguous. Looked up from germline, CDR1 is LGHDT and CDR2 is YNNKEL (reference sequence). The CDR3 is made up of 16 amino acids. The V gene lost 1 base and the J gene lost 0 bases, with 10 bases spanning the gap. The CDR3 nucleotides are TGTGCCAGCAGCCAAGTCCTTAGAACCTCTGGAAACACCATATATTTT. Translating gives CASSQVLRTSGNTIYF.

The chain couples TRBV2 to TRBJ1-1; 9 bases are a match to TRBD1. V was pared by 7 bases and J by 0 bases, with 6 bases of the junction left unmatched. Germline assignment: CDR1 SNHLY and CDR2 FYNNEI. This CDR3 region has 15 residues. The CDR3 spells CASNRDRVLNTEAFF. In DNA, the CDR3 is TGTGCCAGCAATAGGGACAGGGTACTGAACACTGAAGCTTTCTTT.

The V gene is TRBV6-5, the J gene TRBJ2-4; 11 nucleotides line up with TRBD1. The CDR3 runs 14 residues. Per germline, CDR1 MNHEY and CDR2 SVGAGI. V was clipped by 6 bases and J by 7 bases; unmatched bases: 5. Here the CDR3 reads CASSSGTGGNIQYF. CDR3 sequence (DNA): TGTGCCAGCAGCTCTGGGACAGGGGGGAACATTCAGTACTTC.